The 8 T cell receptor beta chains below were found in one sample sequenced in a study of T cells expressing NK-cell markers. From its re-call of the 5' RACE reads, TCRdb lists each CDR3 protein once, without DNA. The table for this sample gives 550,000 or so distinct CDR3 sequences. Material for sequencing was blood T cells: a sorted CD56 or NKG2C T cell subset, CD4+ or CD8+ T cells, or bulk PBMC T cells (not recorded which). Every receptor here comes from a man between 18 and 35 years old in good health.

J is TRBJ2-7 and V is TRBV20-1; lacking DNA, the TRBD2 call made by TCRdb goes unchecked. The CDR3 runs to 15 residues. Germline-derived CDR1 and CDR2 are DFQATT and SNEGSKA (reference sequence). The CDR3 region is CSARETSGFSYEQYF.

CDR3: CASSVGGSPGTGELFF. The chain combines TRBV9 with TRBJ2-2; TCRdb returns TRBD1, unconfirmable since there is no DNA. CDR3 length: 16 amino acids. CDR1 SGDLS and CDR2 YYNGEE come from the germline V gene.

The rearrangement links TRBV12-3 or TRBV12-4 to TRBJ2-3; TCRdb's assignment of TRBD2 cannot be checked, as there is no DNA. The CDR3 consists of 15 residues. The CDR3 loop reads CASRPTSGRIGTQYF.

V and J are TRBV4-3 and TRBJ2-1; TCRdb's D gene call, TRBD2, goes unchecked for lack of DNA. Germline V CDR1 and CDR2: LGHNA, YSLEER. The CDR3 is 16 amino acids. CDR3 region: CASSQEGLAGGNEQFF.

The chain has TRBV4-2 and TRBJ1-2; the D gene TCRdb calls, TRBD1, cannot be checked with no DNA. The CDR3 length is 15 residues. Germline V gene sequence: CDR1 LGHNA, CDR2 YNFKEQ. The CDR3 is CASSLGDEFSYGYTF.

J is TRBJ2-5 and V is TRBV7-2; the D call from TCRdb, TRBD2, cannot be confirmed without DNA. Germline V gene sequence: CDR1 SGHTA, CDR2 FQGNSA. The CDR3 spans 16 residues. The CDR3: CASSLEVAGNQETQYF. Combining the CDR3 with reference TRBV7-2 and TRBJ2-5 gives the whole variable domain GAGVSQSPSNKVTEKGKDVELRCDPISGHTALYWYRQSLGQGLEFLIYFQGNSAPDKSGLPSDRFSAERTGGSVSTLTIQRTQQEDSAVYLCASSLEVAGNQETQYFGPGTRLLVL.

The chain has TRBV20-1 and TRBJ2-7; TCRdb proposes TRBD1, but this gene call is untestable without DNA. This CDR3 comprises 16 residues. Germline CDR1 and CDR2: DFQATT and SNEGSKA (reference sequence). The CDR3 sequence: CSARRDRDRVSGEQYF.

The chain is built from TRBV28 and TRBJ1-5. In germline, CDR1 is MDHEN, CDR2 SYDVKM. This CDR3 is built from 15 residues. The CDR3: CASSRIRGYNQPQHF.